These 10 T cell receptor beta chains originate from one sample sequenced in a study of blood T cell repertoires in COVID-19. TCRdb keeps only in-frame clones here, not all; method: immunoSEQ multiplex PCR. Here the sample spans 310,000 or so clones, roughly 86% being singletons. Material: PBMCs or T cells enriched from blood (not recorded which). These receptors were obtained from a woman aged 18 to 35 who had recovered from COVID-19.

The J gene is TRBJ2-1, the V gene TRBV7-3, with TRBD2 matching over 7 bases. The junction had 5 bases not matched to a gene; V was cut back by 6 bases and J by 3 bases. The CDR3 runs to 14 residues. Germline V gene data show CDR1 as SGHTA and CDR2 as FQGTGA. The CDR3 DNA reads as TGTGCCAGCAGAAGCGGGGTCGGCTACAATGAGCAGTTCTTC. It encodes CASRSGVGYNEQFF. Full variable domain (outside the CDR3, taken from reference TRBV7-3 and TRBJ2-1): GAGVSQTPSNKVTEKGKYVELRCDPISGHTALYWYRQSLGQGPEFLIYFQGTGAADDSGLPNDRFFAVRPEGSVSTLKIQRTERGDSAVYLCASRSGVGYNEQFFGPGTRLTVL.

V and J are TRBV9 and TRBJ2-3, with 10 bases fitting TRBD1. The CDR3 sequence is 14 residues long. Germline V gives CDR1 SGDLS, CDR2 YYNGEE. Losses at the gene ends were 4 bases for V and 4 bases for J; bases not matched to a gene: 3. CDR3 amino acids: CASSTDRGADTQYF. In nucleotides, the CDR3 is TGTGCCAGCAGCACGGACAGGGGGGCAGATACGCAGTATTTT.

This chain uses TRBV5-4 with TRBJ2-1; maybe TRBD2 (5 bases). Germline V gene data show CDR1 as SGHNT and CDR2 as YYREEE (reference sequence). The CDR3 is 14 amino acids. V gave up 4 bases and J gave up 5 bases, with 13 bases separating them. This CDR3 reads CASSQKRTDNEQFF. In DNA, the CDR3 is TGTGCCAGCAGCCAGAAGCGGACTGACAATGAGCAGTTCTTC.

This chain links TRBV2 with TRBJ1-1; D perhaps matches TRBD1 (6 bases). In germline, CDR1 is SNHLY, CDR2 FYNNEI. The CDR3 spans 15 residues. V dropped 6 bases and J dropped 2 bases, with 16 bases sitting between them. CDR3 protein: CASRESGAFNTEAFF. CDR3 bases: TGTGCCAGCAGGGAATCAGGGGCCTTCAACACTGAAGCTTTCTTT.

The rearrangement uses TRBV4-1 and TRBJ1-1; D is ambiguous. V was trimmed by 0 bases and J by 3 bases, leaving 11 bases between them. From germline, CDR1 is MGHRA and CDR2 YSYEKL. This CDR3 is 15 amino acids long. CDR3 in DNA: TGCGCCAGCAGCCAAGATTCAGCGGGGTACACTGAAGCTTTCTTT. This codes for CASSQDSAGYTEAFF.

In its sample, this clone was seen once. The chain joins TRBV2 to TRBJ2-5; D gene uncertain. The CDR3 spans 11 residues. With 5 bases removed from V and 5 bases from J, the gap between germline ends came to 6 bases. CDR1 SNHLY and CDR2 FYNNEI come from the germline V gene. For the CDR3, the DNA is TGTGCCAGCAGTATTTCGGAGACCCAGTACTTC. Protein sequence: CASSISETQYF.

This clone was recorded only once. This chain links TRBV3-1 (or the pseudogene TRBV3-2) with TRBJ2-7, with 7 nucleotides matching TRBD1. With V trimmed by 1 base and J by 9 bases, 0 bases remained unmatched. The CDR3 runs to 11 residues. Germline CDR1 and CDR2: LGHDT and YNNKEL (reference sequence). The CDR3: CASSQGTGQYF. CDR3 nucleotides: TGTGCCAGCAGCCAAGGGACAGGGCAGTACTTC.

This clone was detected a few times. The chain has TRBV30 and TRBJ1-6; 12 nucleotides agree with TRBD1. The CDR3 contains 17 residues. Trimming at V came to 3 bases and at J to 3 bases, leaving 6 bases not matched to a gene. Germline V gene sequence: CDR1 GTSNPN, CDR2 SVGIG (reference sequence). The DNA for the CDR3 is TGTGCCTGGAGCCCCGGGACAGGGGGCTTCTATAATTCACCCCTCCACTTT. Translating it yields CAWSPGTGGFYNSPLHF. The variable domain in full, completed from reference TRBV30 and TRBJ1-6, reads SQTIHQWPATLVQPVGSPLSLECTVEGTSNPNLYWYRQAAGRGLQLLFYSVGIGQISSEVPQNLSASRPQDRQFILSSKKLLLSDSGFYLCAWSPGTGGFYNSPLHFGNGTRLTVT.

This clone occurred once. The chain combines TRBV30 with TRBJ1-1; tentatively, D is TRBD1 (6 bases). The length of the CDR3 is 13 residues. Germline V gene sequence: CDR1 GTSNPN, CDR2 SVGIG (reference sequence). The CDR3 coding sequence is TGTGCTCACTCCGGGGGGCGTTACACTGAAGCTTTCTTT. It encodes CAHSGGRYTEAFF. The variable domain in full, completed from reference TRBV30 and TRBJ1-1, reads SQTIHQWPATLVQPVGSPLSLECTVEGTSNPNLYWYRQAAGRGLQLLFYSVGIGQISSEVPQNLSASRPQDRQFILSSKKLLLSDSGFYLCAHSGGRYTEAFFGQGTRLTVV.

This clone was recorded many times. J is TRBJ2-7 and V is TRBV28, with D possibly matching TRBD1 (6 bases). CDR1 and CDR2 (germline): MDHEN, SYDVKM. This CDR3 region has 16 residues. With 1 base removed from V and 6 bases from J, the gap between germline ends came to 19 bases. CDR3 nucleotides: TGTGCCAGCAGTTTATACCTTGCGAACACAGGGCGCGAGCAGTACTTC. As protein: CASSLYLANTGREQYF.